This T cell receptor beta chain was sequenced during a study of CD8 T cells in ankylosing spondylitis. Study outcomes and limitations: Roughly eight highly homologous variants made up a TCR beta motif that seemed to typify ankylosing spondylitis blood.

In its sample, this clonotype was seen many times. The antigen is undetermined. Germline assignment: CDR1 LNHNV and CDR2 YYDKDF (reference sequence). The V gene lost 0 bases and the J gene lost 5 bases, with 7 bases spanning the gap. The CDR3 runs to 13 residues. TCRdb independently ran MiXCR on the 5' RACE reads; one entry per CDR3 protein. The sample contains about 200,000 distinct CDR3 sequences, roughly 13% of which appear only once. The specimen sequenced was blood, either unsorted or a sorted T cell fraction (not recorded which). The chain has TRBV15 and TRBJ1-2; D is undetermined. The source of this sequence is a male donor with ankylosing spondylitis or in good health (not recorded which). This CDR3 is CATSRDLGYGYTF. The CDR3 nucleotides read TGTGCCACCAGCAGAGATCTTGGTTATGGCTACACCTTC.